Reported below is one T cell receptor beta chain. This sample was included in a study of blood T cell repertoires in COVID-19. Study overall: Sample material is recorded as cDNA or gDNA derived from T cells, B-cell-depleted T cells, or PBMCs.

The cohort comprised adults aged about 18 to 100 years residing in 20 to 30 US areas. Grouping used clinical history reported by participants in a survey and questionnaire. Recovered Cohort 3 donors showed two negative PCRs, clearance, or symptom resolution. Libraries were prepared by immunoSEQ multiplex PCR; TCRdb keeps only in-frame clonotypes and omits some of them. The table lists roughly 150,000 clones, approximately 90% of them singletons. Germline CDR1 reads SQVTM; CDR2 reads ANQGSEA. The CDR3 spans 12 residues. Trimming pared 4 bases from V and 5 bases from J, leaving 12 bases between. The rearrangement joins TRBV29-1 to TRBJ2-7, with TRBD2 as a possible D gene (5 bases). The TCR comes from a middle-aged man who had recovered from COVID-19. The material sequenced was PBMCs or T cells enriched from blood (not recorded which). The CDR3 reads CSVGTSANEQYV. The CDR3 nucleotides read TGCAGCGTTGGGACTTCTGCGAACGAGCAGTACGTC.